A selection of T cell receptor beta chains follows, all from one sample in a study of blood T cells in healthy people across ages. TCRdb re-analysed the 5' RACE reads in MiXCR, keeping a single row per CDR3 protein. This table has approximately 900,000 distinct CDR3 sequences, around 46% appearing once. The specimen was blood. The receptors originated from a man aged 30 to 45 in good health. The CDR3 runs from the conserved cysteine through the conserved F or W. Each record gives: clone size, J gene, V gene, CDR3 protein. Only part of the rows carry a size: once, few, many, or a class if the clone is expanded.

few,.,TRBV10-3,CAISESGSEQYF
.,TRBJ1-1,TRBV3-1,CASSRDRIEAFF
few,TRBJ1-2,TRBV4-1,CASSLAGPNNYGYTF
.,TRBJ2-2,TRBV9,CASSVEAKNTGELFF
.,TRBJ2-1,TRBV29-1,CSVGWQVYNEQFF
.,TRBJ2-7,TRBV9,CASSVRQSKNPYEQYF
.,TRBJ2-3,TRBV6-5,CASSYQTTGADTQYF
.,TRBJ2-7,TRBV7-9,CASSLVATEFPTYEQYF
few,TRBJ1-5,TRBV4-1,CASSQVAGREKQPQHF
.,TRBJ2-3,TRBV6-4,CASSDSGEADTQYF
.,TRBJ1-1,TRBV12-3/TRBV12-4,CASSLWRDRVTEAFF